This record concerns one T cell receptor (beta chain) sequence. The sample originates from a study of blood T cells in healthy people across ages. Alongside a J-beta primer mix, a sample-barcoded 5' primer served in a second PCR lasting about 7 to 11 cycles. TCRdb processed the 5' RACE reads anew with MiXCR; each CDR3 protein has one entry. The sample has hundreds of thousands of distinct CDR3 sequences, 50% to 65% seen once; the top ten hold 40% to 50%. The CDR3 totals 16 residues. CDR1 and CDR2 (germline): KGHDR, SFDVKD. Trimming shortened V by 4 bases and J by 3 bases, and 14 bases separated the two germline ends.

Sequencing was carried out using blood. The chain joins TRBV24-1 to TRBJ2-2, with a weak D call TRBD2 (5 bases). The clonotype was recovered from a man of 80 years or more in good health. Written as DNA, the CDR3 is TGTGCCACCAGTGACTCCGACTACCGTCACACCGGGGAGCTGTTTTTT. Translating gives CATSDSDYRHTGELFF.